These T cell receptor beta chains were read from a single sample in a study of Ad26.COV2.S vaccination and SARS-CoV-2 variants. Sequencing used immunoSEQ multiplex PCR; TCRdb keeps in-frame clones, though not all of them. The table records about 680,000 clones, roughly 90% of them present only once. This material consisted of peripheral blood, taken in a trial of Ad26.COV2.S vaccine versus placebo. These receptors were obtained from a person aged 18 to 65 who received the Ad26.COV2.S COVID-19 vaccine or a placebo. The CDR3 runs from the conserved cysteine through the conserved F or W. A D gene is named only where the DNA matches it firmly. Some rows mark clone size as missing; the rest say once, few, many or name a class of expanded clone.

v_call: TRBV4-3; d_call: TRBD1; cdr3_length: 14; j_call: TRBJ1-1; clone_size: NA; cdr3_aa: CASSAGQGNTEAFF; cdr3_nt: TGCGCCAGCAGCGCCGGACAGGGGAACACTGAAGCTTTCTTT
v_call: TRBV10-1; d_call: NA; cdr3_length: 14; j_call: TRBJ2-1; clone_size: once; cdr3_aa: CASSPGSPNNEQFF; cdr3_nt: TGCGCCAGCAGCCCCGGGAGTCCGAACAATGAGCAGTTCTTC
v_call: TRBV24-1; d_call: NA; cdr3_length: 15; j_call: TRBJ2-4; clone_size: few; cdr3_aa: CATSGGGSQKNIQYF; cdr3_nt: TGTGCCACCAGTGGGGGGGGCAGCCAAAAAAACATTCAGTACTTC
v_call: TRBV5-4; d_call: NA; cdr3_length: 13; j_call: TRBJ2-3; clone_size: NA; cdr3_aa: CASSLATTDTQYF; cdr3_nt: TGTGCCAGCAGCTTGGCTACAACAGATACGCAGTATTTT
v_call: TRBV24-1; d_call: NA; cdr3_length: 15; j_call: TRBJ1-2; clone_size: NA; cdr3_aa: CATSDHSGGILGYTF; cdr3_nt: TGTGCCACCAGTGATCACAGTGGAGGGATATTGGGCTACACCTTC
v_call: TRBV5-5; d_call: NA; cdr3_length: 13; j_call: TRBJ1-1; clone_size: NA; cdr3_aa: CASSLDLNTEAFF; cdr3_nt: TGTGCCAGCAGCTTGGACTTGAACACTGAAGCTTTCTTT
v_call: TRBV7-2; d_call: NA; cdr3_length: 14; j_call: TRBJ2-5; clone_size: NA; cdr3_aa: CASRLNFQGKTQYF; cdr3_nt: TGTGCCAGCAGGTTGAATTTCCAGGGAAAGACCCAGTACTTC
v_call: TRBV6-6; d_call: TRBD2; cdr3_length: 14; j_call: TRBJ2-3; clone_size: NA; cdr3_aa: CASSFSGATDTQYF; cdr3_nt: TGTGCCAGCAGCTTTAGCGGGGCCACCGATACGCAGTATTTT
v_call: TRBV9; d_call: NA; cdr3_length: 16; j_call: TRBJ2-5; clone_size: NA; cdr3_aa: CASSPRGAGHQETQYF; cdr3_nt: TGTGCCAGCAGCCCCCGGGGGGCCGGCCACCAAGAGACCCAGTACTTC
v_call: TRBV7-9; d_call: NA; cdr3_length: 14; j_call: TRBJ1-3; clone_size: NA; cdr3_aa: CASSAAGAGNTIYF; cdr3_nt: TGTGCCAGCAGCGCGGCGGGCGCCGGAAACACCATATATTTT
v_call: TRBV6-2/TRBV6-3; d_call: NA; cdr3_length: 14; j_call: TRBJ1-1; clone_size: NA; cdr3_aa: CASSSLRGGTEAFF; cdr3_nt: TGTGCCAGCAGTTCCCTCAGGGGAGGGACTGAAGCTTTCTTT
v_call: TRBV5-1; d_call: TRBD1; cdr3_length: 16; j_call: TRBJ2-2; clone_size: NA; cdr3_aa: CASTSDRGRRTGELFF; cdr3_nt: TGCGCCAGCACATCTGACAGGGGGCGAAGGACCGGGGAGCTGTTTTTT
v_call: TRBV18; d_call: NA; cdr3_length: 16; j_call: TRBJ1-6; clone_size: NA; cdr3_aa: CASSPLGDLYNSPLHF; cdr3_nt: TGTGCCAGCTCACCCCTGGGGGACCTCTATAATTCACCCCTCCACTTT
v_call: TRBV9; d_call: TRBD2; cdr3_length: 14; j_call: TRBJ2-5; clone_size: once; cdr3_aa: CASSSTGGPETQYF; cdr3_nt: TGTGCCAGCAGCTCAACGGGGGGGCCAGAGACCCAGTACTTC
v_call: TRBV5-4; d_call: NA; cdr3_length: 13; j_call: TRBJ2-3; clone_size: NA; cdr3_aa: CASSLASTDTQYF; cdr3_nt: TGTGCCAGCAGCTTGGCGAGCACAGATACGCAGTATTTT
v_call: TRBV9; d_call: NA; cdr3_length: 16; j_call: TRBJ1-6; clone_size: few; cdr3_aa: CASSPLSGGLSSPLHF; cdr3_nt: TGTGCCAGCAGTCCCCTCAGTGGGGGCTTGAGTTCACCCCTCCACTTT
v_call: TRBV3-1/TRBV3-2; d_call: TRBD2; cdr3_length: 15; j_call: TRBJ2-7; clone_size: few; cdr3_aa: CASSQDGRESDEQYF; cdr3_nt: TGTGCCAGCAGCCAAGATGGGCGGGAGTCCGACGAGCAGTACTTC
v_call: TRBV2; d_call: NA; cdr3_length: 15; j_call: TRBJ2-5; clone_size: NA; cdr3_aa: CASSEEGGRQETQYF; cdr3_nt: TGTGCCAGCAGTGAAGAGGGGGGGCGGCAAGAGACCCAGTACTTC
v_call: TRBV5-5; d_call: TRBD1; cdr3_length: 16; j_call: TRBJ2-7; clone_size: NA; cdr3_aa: CASSFFPTGGTYEQYF; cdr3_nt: TGTGCCAGCAGCTTCTTTCCGACAGGGGGGACCTACGAGCAGTACTTC
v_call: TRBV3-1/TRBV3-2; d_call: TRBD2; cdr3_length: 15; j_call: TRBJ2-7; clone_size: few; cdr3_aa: CASSRGGTTRGEQYF; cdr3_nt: TGTGCCAGCAGCCGAGGCGGGACTACCCGGGGGGAGCAGTACTTC
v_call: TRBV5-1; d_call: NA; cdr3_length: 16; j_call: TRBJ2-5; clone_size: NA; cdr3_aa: CASSLFVGGNQETQYF; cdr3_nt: TGCGCCAGCAGCCTATTCGTAGGAGGTAACCAAGAGACCCAGTACTTC
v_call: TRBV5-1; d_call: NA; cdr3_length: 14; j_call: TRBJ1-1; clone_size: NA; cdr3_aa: CASSFLAENTEAFF; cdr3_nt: TGCGCCAGCAGCTTTTTGGCAGAGAACACTGAAGCTTTCTTT
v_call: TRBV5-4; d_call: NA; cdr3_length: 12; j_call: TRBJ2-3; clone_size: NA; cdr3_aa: CASSTNRDTQYF; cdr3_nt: TGTGCCAGCAGCACAAATAGGGATACGCAGTATTTT
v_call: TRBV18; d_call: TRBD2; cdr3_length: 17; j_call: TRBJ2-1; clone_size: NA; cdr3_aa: CASSPGAGGSSYNEQFF; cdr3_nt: TGTGCCAGCTCACCGGGGGCGGGAGGTAGCTCCTACAATGAGCAGTTCTTC
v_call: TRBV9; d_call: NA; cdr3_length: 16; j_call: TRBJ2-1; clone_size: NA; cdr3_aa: CASSPDGASSYNEQFF; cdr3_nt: TGTGCCAGCAGCCCTGATGGGGCCAGCTCCTACAATGAGCAGTTCTTC
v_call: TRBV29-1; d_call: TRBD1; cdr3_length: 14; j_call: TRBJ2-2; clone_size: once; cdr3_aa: CSVEGTGYTGELFF; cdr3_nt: TGCAGCGTTGAGGGGACAGGGTACACCGGGGAGCTGTTTTTT
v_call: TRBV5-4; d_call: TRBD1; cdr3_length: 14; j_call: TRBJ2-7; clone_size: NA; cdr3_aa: CASSSTGVGYEQYF; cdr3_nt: TGTGCCAGCAGCTCGACAGGGGTGGGCTACGAGCAGTACTTC
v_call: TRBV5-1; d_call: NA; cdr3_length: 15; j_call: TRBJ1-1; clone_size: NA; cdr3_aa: CASSFLGARGTEAFF; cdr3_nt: TGCGCCAGCAGCTTCTTGGGGGCGCGCGGCACTGAAGCTTTCTTT
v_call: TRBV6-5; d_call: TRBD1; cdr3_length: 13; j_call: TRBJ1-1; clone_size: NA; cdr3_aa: CAAQGVGNTEAFF; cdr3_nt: TGTGCCGCCCAGGGGGTAGGGAACACTGAAGCTTTCTTT
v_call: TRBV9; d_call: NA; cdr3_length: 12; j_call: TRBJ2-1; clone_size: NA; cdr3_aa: CASSLSELEQFF; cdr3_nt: TGTGCCAGCAGTCTTAGCGAACTTGAGCAGTTCTTC
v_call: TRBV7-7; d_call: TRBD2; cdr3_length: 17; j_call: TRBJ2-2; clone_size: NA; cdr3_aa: CASSLGPSGRAHGELFF; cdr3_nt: TGTGCTAGCAGCTTAGGTCCTAGCGGGAGGGCCCACGGGGAGCTGTTTTTT
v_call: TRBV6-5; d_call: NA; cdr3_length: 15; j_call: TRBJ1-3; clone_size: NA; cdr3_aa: CASSYLGRSGNTIYF; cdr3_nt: TGTGCCAGCAGTTACTTGGGGCGCTCTGGAAACACCATATATTTT
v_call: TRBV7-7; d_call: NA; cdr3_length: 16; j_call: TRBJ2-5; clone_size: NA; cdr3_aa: CASSLAGQEGWETQYF; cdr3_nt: TGTGCCAGCAGCTTAGCGGGGCAAGAAGGCTGGGAGACCCAGTACTTC
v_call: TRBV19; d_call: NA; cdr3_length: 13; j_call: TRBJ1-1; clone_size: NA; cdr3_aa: CASSMTPTEEAFF; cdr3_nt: TGTGCCAGTAGTATGACCCCGACGGAGGAAGCTTTCTTT
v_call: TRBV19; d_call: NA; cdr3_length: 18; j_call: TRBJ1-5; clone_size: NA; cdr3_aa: CASSIESRRQYSNQPQHF; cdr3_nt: TGTGCCAGTAGTATAGAATCTCGTAGGCAGTATAGCAATCAGCCCCAGCATTTT
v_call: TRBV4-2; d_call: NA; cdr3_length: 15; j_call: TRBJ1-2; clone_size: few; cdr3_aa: CASSQSRNPYNGYTF; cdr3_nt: TGTGCCAGCAGCCAATCTAGAAATCCTTATAATGGCTACACCTTC
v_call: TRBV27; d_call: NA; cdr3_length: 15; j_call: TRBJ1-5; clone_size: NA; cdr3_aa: CASSLSQFSNQPQHF; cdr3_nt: TGTGCCAGCAGTTTATCTCAATTTAGCAATCAGCCCCAGCATTTT
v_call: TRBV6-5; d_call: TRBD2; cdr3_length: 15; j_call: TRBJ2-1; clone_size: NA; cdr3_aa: CASSSSGGAKNEQFF; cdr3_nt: TGTGCCAGCAGTTCCAGCGGGGGGGCGAAGAATGAGCAGTTCTTC
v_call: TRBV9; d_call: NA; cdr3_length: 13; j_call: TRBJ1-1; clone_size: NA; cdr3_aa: CASSVEAQTEAFF; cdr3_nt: TGTGCCAGCAGCGTAGAAGCACAGACTGAAGCTTTCTTT
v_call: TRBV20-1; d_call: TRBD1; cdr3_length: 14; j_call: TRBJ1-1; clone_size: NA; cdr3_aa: CSASWGQGNTEAFF; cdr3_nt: TGCAGTGCTAGTTGGGGACAGGGGAACACTGAAGCTTTCTTT
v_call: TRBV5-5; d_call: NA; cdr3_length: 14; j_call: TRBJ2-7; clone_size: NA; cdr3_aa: CASSPSVFIYEQYF; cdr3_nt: TGTGCCAGCAGCCCTTCAGTTTTTATCTACGAGCAGTACTTC
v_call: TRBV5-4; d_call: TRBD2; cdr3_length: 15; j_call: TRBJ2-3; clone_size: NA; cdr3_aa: CASSLGRGASDTQYF; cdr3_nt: TGTGCCAGCAGCTTGGGGCGGGGGGCCTCAGATACGCAGTATTTT
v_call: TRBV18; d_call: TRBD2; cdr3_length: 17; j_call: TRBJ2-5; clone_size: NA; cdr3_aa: CASSPTSGPRIRETQYF; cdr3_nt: TGTGCCAGCTCACCGACTAGCGGGCCTCGCATCCGAGAGACCCAGTACTTC
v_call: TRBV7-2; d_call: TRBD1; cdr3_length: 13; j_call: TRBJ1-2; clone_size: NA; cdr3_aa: CASSPRTGLGYTF; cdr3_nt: TGTGCCAGCAGCCCTAGGACAGGCCTTGGCTACACCTTC
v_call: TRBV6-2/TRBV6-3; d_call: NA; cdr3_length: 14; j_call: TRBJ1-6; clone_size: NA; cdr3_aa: CASSYSGEDSPLHF; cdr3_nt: TGTGCCAGCAGTTACTCAGGGGAGGATTCACCCCTCCACTTT